This T cell receptor (beta chain) was identified in a study of STAT3 mutations in large granular lymphocyte leukemia. Background on the study: More than half of T-LGLL patients received immunosuppressive therapy. Study findings and constraints: Every T-LGLL patient had at least one immunodominant TCRbeta clonotype. In several patients, dominant TCR clone burden exceeded STAT3 mutant burden, suggesting STAT3 mutation arose secondarily.

Concerning this clone itself: The antigen is undetermined.

Here immunoSEQ multiplex PCR was the method, and the copy in TCRdb shows in-frame clones only, minus some. Seen here are approximately 30,000 clones, 60% to 85% observed once, and the top ten hold over 25%. The sequencing sample was made of peripheral blood mononuclear cells. The source of this sequence is a woman between 50 and 59 years old with T-cell large granular lymphocyte leukemia. Some clones in this sample may be carry-over from other donors' samples.

CDR3 DNA: TGCGCCAGCAGCTTACTCCGGGACAGCTACGAGCAGTACTTC. Its translation: CASSLLRDSYEQYF. This chain links TRBV5-1 with TRBJ2-7, with 7 bases fitting TRBD1. The CDR3 has 14 residues. The J segment lost 3 bases and the V segment lost 2 bases, leaving 5 bases of the junction unmatched. Germline loops: CDR1 SGHRS, CDR2 YFSETQ.